This TCR beta chain was sequenced for a study of blood T cell repertoires in COVID-19 (dated by TCRdb to between 2020 and 2021). The study in broad terms: The collaborator samples originated in the United States, Italy and Spain and spanned the acute and convalescent phases of COVID-19. The prospective study material was composed of cDNA or gDNA derived from T cells, B-cell-depleted T cells, or PBMCs. Subjects who had been exposed to COVID-19, were actively infected with it, or had recovered from it provided the deeply sampled blood TCRbeta repertoires that made up the dataset. The repertoires were released in a freely available public database meant as a resource for research on the immune response to SARS-CoV-2. Samples came from the ongoing ImmuneRACE study (first 160 participants) plus 1,254 subjects from 6 global collaborators. The sample metadata nearly always contained a de-identified subject ID, COVID-19 status, age in years and sex. Where available, HLA class I and class II types were taken from metadata supplied by the sample provider and were not determined by assay-based typing. Findings and caveats that apply to the study as a whole: The quantity of clinical and demographic metadata differed by source and by participant and was supplied without curation.

The immunoSEQ Assay, a bias-controlled multiplex PCR, was used to amplify TCRbeta CDR3 regions from genomic DNA. In the source study's methods: The number of nucleated cells in each sample was estimated by amplification of reference gene primers within the assay. Sequence reads were collapsed and filtered to measure the absolute abundance of every unique TCRbeta CDR3 rearrangement. For each sample, productive Simpson clonality was calculated by taking the square root of Simpson's diversity index across productive rearrangements. TCRdb took over this immuneACCESS table, retaining in-frame rearrangements with V and J assigned. Such tables are incomplete; in checked studies, under half of the missing clones stem from an unresolved V gene, and the remainder is unexplained. Clone size and the V and J calls come from that table; the DNA yielded D and trimming. This sample gives around 200,000 clones in total; around 86% of them show up just once. The ten largest clonotypes hold about 6% of the sample.

The CDR3 starts with the cysteine, ends with the phenylalanine, and has 13 residues. Here the CDR3 DNA is all that survives: 39 bases in frame from base 1. Relative to germline, V is 0 bases shorter and J is 7 bases shorter, with 10 bases between their ends. Sequences SGHKS (CDR1) and YYEKEE (CDR2) are obtained from the germline V gene (reference sequence). Note on this clone: Which antigen it targets is not known. Per-nucleotide qualities are absent, and no much larger clonotype sits a single base away.

Each collaborating institution followed its own protocols to collect whole blood in K2EDTA tubes. For TCRbeta analysis, collaborator samples were shipped as frozen whole blood, as isolated PBMCs, or as DNA extracted from either sample type. Material for sequencing was peripheral blood. The chain employs TRBV5-5 and TRBJ1-1, with no reliable assignment of the D segment. The sequence was obtained from a woman aged 40-49 years with acute or convalescent COVID-19. The DNA sequence is given as TGTGCCAGCAGCTTGGCCCTGGACTTTGAAGCTTTCTTT. Its coded protein is CASSLALDFEAFF.